The rows below give T cell receptor beta chains drawn from one sample of a study of cytomegalovirus exposure and HLA in healthy donors. Assay used: immunoSEQ multiplex PCR; TCRdb lists only in-frame clones, some missing. The sample yields around 170,000 clones, more than 60% seen once. The specimen sequenced was PBMCs. These TCRs come from a woman aged 45-60 years in good health and CMV-seropositive. Each CDR3 is given with its conserved first and last residue. D genes are given only for firm matches. The listing skips clone size in some rows; elsewhere it reads once, few, many or a size class.

d_call: .; v_call: TRBV5-6; clone_size: .; j_call: TRBJ1-6; cdr3_aa: CASSLPGQENSPLHF; cdr3_nt: TGTGCCAGCAGCTTGCCGGGACAAGAAAATTCACCCCTCCACTTT
d_call: .; v_call: TRBV10-3; clone_size: .; j_call: TRBJ1-4; cdr3_aa: CAISELARSTNEKLFF; cdr3_nt: TGTGCCATCAGTGAGTTGGCCAGATCAACTAATGAAAAACTGTTTTTT
d_call: .; v_call: TRBV28; clone_size: .; j_call: TRBJ1-5; cdr3_aa: CASSLSEVLYNSNQPQHF; cdr3_nt: TGTGCCAGCAGTTTATCCGAGGTTCTCTATAATAGCAATCAGCCCCAGCATTTT
d_call: .; v_call: TRBV10-3; clone_size: .; j_call: TRBJ2-1; cdr3_aa: CAIRAVYSGSYNEQFF; cdr3_nt: TGTGCCATCAGGGCCGTTTATAGCGGCTCCTACAATGAGCAGTTCTTC
d_call: .; v_call: TRBV6-5; clone_size: .; j_call: TRBJ2-7; cdr3_aa: CASSYSGGRQYF; cdr3_nt: TGTGCCAGCAGTTACTCTGGAGGAAGGCAGTACTTC
d_call: TRBD2; v_call: TRBV5-4; clone_size: .; j_call: TRBJ2-5; cdr3_aa: CASSLGGLAGEETQYF; cdr3_nt: TGTGCCAGCAGCTTGGGAGGACTAGCGGGAGAAGAGACCCAGTACTTC
d_call: TRBD2; v_call: TRBV5-1; clone_size: .; j_call: TRBJ2-5; cdr3_aa: CASSGGGAQETQYF; cdr3_nt: TGCGCCAGCAGCGGGGGGGGTGCTCAAGAGACCCAGTACTTC
d_call: .; v_call: TRBV18; clone_size: .; j_call: TRBJ1-1; cdr3_aa: CASSPTGFDTEAFF; cdr3_nt: TGTGCCAGCTCACCAACAGGGTTCGACACTGAAGCTTTCTTT
d_call: TRBD1; v_call: TRBV9; clone_size: .; j_call: TRBJ1-2; cdr3_aa: CASSTTLRQGGNYGYTF; cdr3_nt: TGTGCCAGCAGCACCACTCTTCGACAGGGCGGGAACTATGGCTACACCTTC
d_call: .; v_call: TRBV5-1; clone_size: .; j_call: TRBJ2-5; cdr3_aa: CASSLPEEETQYF; cdr3_nt: TGCGCCAGCAGCCTCCCAGAGGAAGAGACCCAGTACTTC
d_call: .; v_call: TRBV10-3; clone_size: few; j_call: TRBJ2-7; cdr3_aa: CAISVQGSEQYF; cdr3_nt: TGTGCCATCAGTGTGCAGGGTTCCGAGCAGTACTTC
d_call: TRBD2; v_call: TRBV7-3; clone_size: .; j_call: TRBJ2-1; cdr3_aa: CASSLELAGVNEQFF; cdr3_nt: TGTGCCAGCAGCTTAGAACTAGCGGGAGTCAATGAGCAGTTCTTC
d_call: TRBD2; v_call: TRBV19; clone_size: .; j_call: TRBJ2-7; cdr3_aa: CATKAAGDSEQYF; cdr3_nt: TGTGCCACCAAGGCGGCGGGAGACTCCGAGCAGTACTTC
d_call: TRBD2; v_call: TRBV11-2; clone_size: .; j_call: TRBJ2-1; cdr3_aa: CASSPGTSGVSSYNEQFF; cdr3_nt: TGTGCCAGCAGCCCCGGGACTAGCGGAGTGAGCTCCTACAATGAGCAGTTCTTC
d_call: TRBD1; v_call: TRBV4-1; clone_size: once; j_call: TRBJ2-7; cdr3_aa: CASSSRTGRYEQYF; cdr3_nt: TGCGCCAGCAGCAGCCGGACAGGGCGTTACGAGCAGTACTTC
d_call: .; v_call: TRBV27; clone_size: .; j_call: TRBJ2-7; cdr3_aa: CASSYRDDYEQYF; cdr3_nt: TGTGCCAGCAGTTACAGGGACGATTACGAGCAGTACTTC
d_call: TRBD1; v_call: TRBV18; clone_size: .; j_call: TRBJ1-2; cdr3_aa: CASSQTGGYDGYTF; cdr3_nt: TGTGCCAGCTCACAGACAGGGGGCTATGATGGCTACACCTTC
d_call: .; v_call: TRBV18; clone_size: .; j_call: TRBJ1-2; cdr3_aa: CASSTNGGADHYGYTF; cdr3_nt: TGTGCCAGCTCAACTAACGGCGGGGCGGATCACTATGGCTACACCTTC
d_call: .; v_call: TRBV7-2; clone_size: .; j_call: TRBJ1-2; cdr3_aa: CASSFQEDRYGYTF; cdr3_nt: TGTGCCAGCAGCTTCCAGGAGGATCGCTATGGCTACACCTTC
d_call: .; v_call: TRBV19; clone_size: once; j_call: TRBJ1-5; cdr3_aa: CASRPHTGKGQPQHF; cdr3_nt: TGTGCCAGTAGGCCCCACACAGGGAAGGGTCAGCCCCAGCATTTT